The 3 T cell receptor beta chains below come from one sample, sequenced in a study of cytomegalovirus exposure and HLA in healthy donors. The primer mix had 60 Vbeta and 13 Jbeta primers. The table came from immunoSEQ multiplex PCR; TCRdb's copy has only in-frame clones and leaves some out. The sample has fewer than 200,000 clones, about nine tenths seen once. The sample consisted of PBMCs. All receptors come from a boy aged 2 to 9 in good health and CMV-seronegative.

The chain has TRBV5-4 and TRBJ1-1, with 8 bases fitting TRBD1. The germline V gene encodes CDR1 SGHNT and CDR2 YYREEE (reference sequence). Trimming cost V 0 bases and J 7 bases; bases outside gene matches: 5. The CDR3 extends over 14 amino acids. CDR3 DNA sequence: TGTGCCAGCAGCTTGGATCAGGGGGCGGGTGAAGCTTTCTTT. Protein: CASSLDQGAGEAFF.

As to this clone: One junction end disagrees with the germline gene, perhaps due to a read error. The J gene is TRBJ1-5, the V gene TRBV7-9; TRBD1 might be the D (5 bases). CDR3 length equals 16 residues. Germline CDR1 and CDR2: SEHNR and FQNEAQ (reference sequence). Here the CDR3 reads CASSLDGTISYQPQHF. DNA of the CDR3: TGTGCCAGCAGCTTAGACGGGACTATTAGCTATCAGCCCCAGCATTTT.

V and J are TRBV5-8 and TRBJ2-3; TRBD2 matches 10 bases. The germline V gene encodes CDR1 SGHTS and CDR2 YDEGEE. J lost 1 base, V lost 1 base, and 12 bases had no gene match. CDR3 size: 19 residues. As DNA, the CDR3 is TGTGCCAGCAGCTTGAGTCCCAATAGCGGGACTAGCGGCACAGATACGCAGTATTTT. Translated: CASSLSPNSGTSGTDTQYF.